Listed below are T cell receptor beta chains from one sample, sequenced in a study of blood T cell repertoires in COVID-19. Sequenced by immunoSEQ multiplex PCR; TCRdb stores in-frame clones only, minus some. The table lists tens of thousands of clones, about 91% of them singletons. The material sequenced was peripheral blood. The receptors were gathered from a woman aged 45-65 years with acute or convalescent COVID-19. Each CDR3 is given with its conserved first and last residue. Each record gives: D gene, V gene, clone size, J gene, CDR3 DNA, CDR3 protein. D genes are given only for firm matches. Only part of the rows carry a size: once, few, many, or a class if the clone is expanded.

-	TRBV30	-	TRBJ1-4	TGTGCCTGGAGCAGGGGCCTTAATGAAAAACTGTTTTTT	CAWSRGLNEKLFF
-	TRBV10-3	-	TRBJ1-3	TGTGCCATCAGCGACAGCTCTGGAAACACCATATATTTT	CAISDSSGNTIYF
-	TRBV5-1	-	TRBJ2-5	TGCGCCAGCAGTGTCCGAGAGACCCAGTACTTC	CASSVRETQYF
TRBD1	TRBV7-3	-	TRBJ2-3	TGTGCCAGCAGCTTAGGGGCAGGGGGTACAGATACGCAGTATTTT	CASSLGAGGTDTQYF
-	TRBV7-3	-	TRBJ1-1	TGTGCCAGTTCTCCAGGGTCTGGGTCTGAAGCTTTCTTT	CASSPGSGSEAFF
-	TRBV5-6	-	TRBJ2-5	TGTGCCAGCAGCCCAGGGCCTTCCAGCCAAGAGACCCAGTACTTC	CASSPGPSSQETQYF
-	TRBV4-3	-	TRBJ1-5	TGCGCCAGCAGCCAAGATGGGCAGGGCTTTCAGCCCCAGCATTTT	CASSQDGQGFQPQHF
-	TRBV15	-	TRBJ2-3	TGTGCCACCAGCAGAGATGCGGGAACAGATACGCAGTATTTT	CATSRDAGTDTQYF
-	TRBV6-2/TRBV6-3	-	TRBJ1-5	TGTGCCAGCAGTTACTCCCAGCGGGGCGGCAATCAGCCCCAGCATTTT	CASSYSQRGGNQPQHF
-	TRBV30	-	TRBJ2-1	TGTGCCTGGAGTGACGACAGAGCCTACAATGAGCAGTTCTTC	CAWSDDRAYNEQFF
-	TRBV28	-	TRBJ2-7	TGTGCCAGCAGTTTTCCGCGGGACTCCTACGAGCAGTACTTC	CASSFPRDSYEQYF
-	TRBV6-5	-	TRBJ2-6	TGTGCCAGCAGTTACACGTCGAGGGGGGCCAACGTCCTGACTTTC	CASSYTSRGANVLTF
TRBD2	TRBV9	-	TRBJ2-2	TGTGCCAGCAGCGCTAACAGGGTATCAGGACTAGCGGGATACACCGGGGAGCTGTTTTTT	CASSANRVSGLAGYTGELFF
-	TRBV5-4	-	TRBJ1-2	TGTGCCAGCAGCTTTACCCTCCAGAACAACTATGGCTACACCTTC	CASSFTLQNNYGYTF
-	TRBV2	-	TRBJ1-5	TGTGCCAGCAATCGGGCCCGGGACTATAGCAATCAGCCCCAGCATTTT	CASNRARDYSNQPQHF
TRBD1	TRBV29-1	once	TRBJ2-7	TGCAGCGCTGGACAGGGGGCCCGGGAGCAGTACTTC	CSAGQGAREQYF
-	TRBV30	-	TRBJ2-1	TGTGCCCGAGGGTGGACCAACAATGAGCAGTTCTTC	CARGWTNNEQFF
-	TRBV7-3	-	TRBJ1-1	TGTGCCAGCAGCTTAGCGGGGAACACTGAAGCTTTCTTT	CASSLAGNTEAFF
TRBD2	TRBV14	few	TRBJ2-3	TGTGCCAGCAGCCCCCTTGGCACCTCTAGCGGGAGTTGGTCAGATACGCAGTATTTT	CASSPLGTSSGSWSDTQYF
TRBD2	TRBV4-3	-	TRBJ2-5	TGCGCCAGCAGCCCCGTAGCGGGGGAGACCCAGTACTTC	CASSPVAGETQYF
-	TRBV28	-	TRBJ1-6	TGTGCCAGTCGGTGGGGCAGTTATAATTCACCCCTCCACTTT	CASRWGSYNSPLHF
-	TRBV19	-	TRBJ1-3	TGTGCCAGCCGGTCCTCCCACTCTGGAAACACCATATATTTT	CASRSSHSGNTIYF
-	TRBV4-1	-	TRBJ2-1	TGCGCCAGCAGCCAAGATCCTAGGAGCTCCTACAATGAGCAGTTCTTC	CASSQDPRSSYNEQFF
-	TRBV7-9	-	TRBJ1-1	TGTGCCAGCAGGGGGCGGAGGGGAACGAACACTGAAGCTTTCTTT	CASRGRRGTNTEAFF
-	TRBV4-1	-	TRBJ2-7	TGCGCCAGCAGCCCCCCCAGGGGAAGCTCCTACGAGCAGTACTTC	CASSPPRGSSYEQYF
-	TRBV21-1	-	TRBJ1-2	TGTGCCAGCAGCAAAGCACAGGGTGGTAGTGGCTACACCTTC	CASSKAQGGSGYTF
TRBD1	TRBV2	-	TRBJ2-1	TGTGCCAGCAGTGAAAGAGACAGGGGGGCCTACAATGAGCAGTTCTTC	CASSERDRGAYNEQFF
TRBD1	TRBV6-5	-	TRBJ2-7	TGTGCCAGCACTCGGGACAGGGGGCGCCTCGAGCAGTACTTC	CASTRDRGRLEQYF
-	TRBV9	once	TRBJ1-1	TGTGCCAGCAGCCCCCGACAGGCTTCTGAAGCTTTCTTT	CASSPRQASEAFF
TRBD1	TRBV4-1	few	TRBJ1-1	TGCGCCAGCAGCGGGACAGGGGGACTTGAAGCTTTCTTT	CASSGTGGLEAFF
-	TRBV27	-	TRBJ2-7	TGTGCCAGCAGGAGCACGGGGGTTTGGAACGAGCAGTACTTC	CASRSTGVWNEQYF
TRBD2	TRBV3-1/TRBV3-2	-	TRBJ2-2	TGTGCCAGCAGCGCTAACGGACTAGCACCCGGGGAGCTGTTTTTT	CASSANGLAPGELFF
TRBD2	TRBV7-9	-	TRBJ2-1	TGTGCCAGCAGCTTAATGGGATCCGGGACTATCAACAATGAGCAGTTCTTC	CASSLMGSGTINNEQFF
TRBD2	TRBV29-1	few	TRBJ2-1	TGCAGCGTTGAAGTCCCTAGCGGGAGTCTCGATGAGCAGTTCTTC	CSVEVPSGSLDEQFF
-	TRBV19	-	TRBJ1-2	TGTGCCAGTCTTTCTAGGGGACAAAGAAGGGATGGCTACACCTTC	CASLSRGQRRDGYTF
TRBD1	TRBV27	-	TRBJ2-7	TGTGCCAGCAGTTCGGGACAGGGTAAATCCTACGAGCAGTACTTC	CASSSGQGKSYEQYF
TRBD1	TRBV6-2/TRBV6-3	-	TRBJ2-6	TGTGCCAGCAGTTCCCGACAGGGGTGGGTCTCTGGGGCCAACGTCCTGACTTTC	CASSSRQGWVSGANVLTF
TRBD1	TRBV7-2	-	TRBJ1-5	TGTGCCAGCAGCGAGACCGGGACAGGGGCGCAGCCCCAGCATTTT	CASSETGTGAQPQHF
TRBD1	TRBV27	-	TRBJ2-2	TGTGCCAGCAGTTCGGGACAGACCACCGGGGAGCTGTTTTTT	CASSSGQTTGELFF
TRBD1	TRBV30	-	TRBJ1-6	TGTGCCTGGAGTTCCCGGACAGGGTCTTCACCCCTCCACTTT	CAWSSRTGSSPLHF
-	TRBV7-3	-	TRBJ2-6	TGTGCCAGCAGAATAGGCCCAGGGTCTGGGGCCAACGTCCTGACTTTC	CASRIGPGSGANVLTF
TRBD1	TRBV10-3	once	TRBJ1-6	TGTGCCATCAGTGGGGTCGGGACAGGGGAATCACCCCTCCACTTT	CAISGVGTGESPLHF
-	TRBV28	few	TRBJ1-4	TGTGCCAGCAGTGGAGGGGTGGATGAAAAACTGTTTTTT	CASSGGVDEKLFF
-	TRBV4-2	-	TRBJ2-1	TGTGCCAGCAGCCAAGGGGGCGTGGGCTATGAGCAGTTCTTC	CASSQGGVGYEQFF
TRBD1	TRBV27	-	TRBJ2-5	TGTGCCAGCAGTTCCGAACAGGGGACGCTCCAAGAGACCCAGTACTTC	CASSSEQGTLQETQYF
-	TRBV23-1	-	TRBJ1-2	TGCGCCAGCAGTCACCGCGAGGTGTCAGGGGATCGGCGAACCTATGGCTACACCTTC	CASSHREVSGDRRTYGYTF
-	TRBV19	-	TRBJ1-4	TGTGCCAGCACCCAAGGGGCAGGGACTAATGAAAAACTGTTTTTT	CASTQGAGTNEKLFF
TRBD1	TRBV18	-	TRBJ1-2	TGTGCCAGCTCGTCGGACAGGGCTGTGTACTATGGCTACACCTTC	CASSSDRAVYYGYTF
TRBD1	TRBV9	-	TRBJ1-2	TGTGCCAGCAGCGTACGGGACAGGGGAGGCTACACCTTC	CASSVRDRGGYTF
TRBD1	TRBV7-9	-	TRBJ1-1	TGTGCCAGCAGAAGAGGAGGGGGCAACACTGAAGCTTTCTTT	CASRRGGGNTEAFF
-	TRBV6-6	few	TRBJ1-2	TGTGCCAGCAGGAGGGAAACAGGGAAGGGCTACACCTTC	CASRRETGKGYTF
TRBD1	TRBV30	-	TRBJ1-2	TGTGCCTGGAGTCTGACGCGGGACAGTTATGGCTACACCTTC	CAWSLTRDSYGYTF